The 8 T cell receptor beta chains below come from one sample, sequenced in a study of graft-versus-host responses after intestinal transplantation (dated by TCRdb to the early 2020s). Library preparation employed the immunoSEQ multiplex PCR assay. TCRdb provides this immuneACCESS table in a form limited to in-frame rearrangements. Some clones are lacking; in checked studies, under half of them reflect an unresolved V gene, and why the rest are absent is not known. For this sample there are approximately 23,000 clones; around two fifths appear just once. Jointly, the top ten make up around 1.4% of the sample. The time point label corresponds to: cells obtained before transplantation from donor or recipient. Mixed lymphocyte reactions plated around 200,000 CFSE-labeled pre-transplant responders with around 200,000 irradiated violet-dye-labeled stimulators and were cultured for around six days. The sequenced sample was alloreactive CD8+ T cells from a mixed lymphocyte reaction culture, obtained before transplantation. Interpreted using the paper, the cell subset or site label stands for: CFSE-low proliferating T cells sorted from roughly 6-day pre-transplant mixed lymphocyte reaction (GvH or HvG direction). The receptors originated from a human patient who was an organ donor for intestinal transplantation.

This clone has more than one count but fewer than ten. J is TRBJ1-1 and V is TRBV7-9; TRBD1 is a possible D gene (5 bases). The germline V and J ends were trimmed by 1 base and 7 bases, with 10 bases remaining between them. From germline, CDR1 is SEHNR and CDR2 FQNEAQ (reference sequence). CDR3 size: 13 residues. In DNA form, the CDR3 reads TGTGCCAGCAGCTTAGACGGGGCTAGTGAAGCTTTCTTT. Residues: CASSLDGASEAFF.

This clone was observed a handful of times. V gene TRBV13 combines with J gene TRBJ2-7, with 9 nucleotides matching TRBD1. Germline loops: CDR1 PRHDT, CDR2 FYEKMQ (reference sequence). Trimming at V came to 4 bases and at J to 5 bases, leaving 9 bases not matched to a gene. The CDR3 is made up of 15 amino acids. CDR3 in amino acids: CASSSTGTGRDEQYF. The CDR3 DNA reads TGTGCCAGCAGCTCTACCGGGACAGGGAGGGACGAGCAGTACTTC.

This clone was seen only a few times. The chain couples TRBV28 to TRBJ2-3; 8 positions match TRBD1. This CDR3 comprises 14 residues. Germline V CDR1 and CDR2: MDHEN, SYDVKM. The trim removed 5 bases at V and 2 bases at J, leaving 3 bases unmatched. The CDR3 here is CASSLGQATDTQYF. In DNA form, the CDR3 reads TGTGCCAGCAGTCTGGGACAGGCCACAGATACGCAGTATTTT.

V gene TRBV7-8 combines with J gene TRBJ2-2; D call uncertain. CDR1 is SGHVS and CDR2 is FQNEAQ in the germline V gene. This CDR3 is built from 13 residues. The ends were cut back, 5 bases at V and 5 bases at J, with 9 bases in the middle. CDR3 sequence: CASSPWVTGELFF. The CDR3 DNA reads as TGTGCCAGCAGCCCGTGGGTTACCGGGGAGCTGTTTTTT.

The table lists this clone with a few counts. The rearrangement links TRBV28 to TRBJ2-7, with 11 bases aligning to TRBD2. The V segment lost 5 bases and the J segment 2 bases; nucleotides outside the gene matches: 2. The V gene's germline CDR1 is MDHEN and CDR2 SYDVKM. The CDR3 spans 14 residues. In DNA form, the CDR3 reads TGTGCCAGCAGTCCGGGACTAGCGGCCTACGAGCAGTACTTC. Encoded protein: CASSPGLAAYEQYF.

The V gene is TRBV27, the J gene TRBJ2-5; the D gene could be TRBD1 or TRBD2 (6 bases each). The V end was cut by 5 bases, the J end by 9 bases, with 25 bases between. This CDR3 comprises 16 residues. Germline V gene lookup returns CDR1 MNHEY and CDR2 SMNVEV (reference sequence). Here the CDR3 reads CASSPKMRGAALAQYF. DNA of the CDR3: TGTGCCAGCAGTCCCAAGATGAGGGGGGCCGCGCTGGCCCAGTACTTC.

This clone counts as medium-sized. V usage is TRBV7-9 and J usage is TRBJ1-1; 11 positions match TRBD1. V lost 2 bases, J lost 4 bases, and 3 bases stayed unmatched. The CDR3 sequence is 15 residues long. Looked up from germline, CDR1 is SEHNR and CDR2 is FQNEAQ (reference sequence). This CDR3 reads CASSLPGTGGTEAFF. CDR3 in DNA: TGTGCCAGCAGCTTACCCGGGACAGGGGGCACTGAAGCTTTCTTT.

In its sample, this clone was seen a few times. The rearrangement joins TRBV6-5 to TRBJ1-5; D is perhaps TRBD1 (6 bases). The germline V and J ends were trimmed by 5 bases and 4 bases, with 12 bases remaining between them. Germline-derived CDR1 and CDR2 are MNHEY and SVGAGI. The CDR3 consists of 14 residues. The CDR3 is CASSEWGPNQPQHF. For the CDR3, the DNA is TGTGCCAGCAGTGAGTGGGGGCCGAATCAGCCCCAGCATTTT.